The clone carrying this TCR beta chain was detected once. The antigen is unknown. A much larger clonotype is one base distant, so this may be a read error. No conserved phenylalanine or tryptophan is present at the end of the CDR3, so a read error is the likely explanation. TCRdb passed the 5' RACE reads through MiXCR, listing each CDR3 protein once. The sample has around 44,000 distinct CDR3 sequences; approximately 9.4% are singletons. This sample is part of a study of early T cells in non-severe SARS-CoV-2 infection. Overall study results and limits: Database matching using VDJdb favored anti-spike CD8 responses, with private and CD4 specificities left missing.

Germline V gene data show CDR1 as MNHEY and CDR2 as SVGAGI. CDR3 length equals 14 residues. After removal of 4 bases from V and 4 bases from J, the junction contained 4 bases not matched to a gene. The TCR was taken from an adult who was a healthcare worker with PCR-confirmed SARS-CoV-2 infection or an uninfected control (not recorded which). The sequencing input was whole blood. The chain has TRBV6-5 and TRBJ2-1, with 7 bases identical to TRBD1. CDR3 nucleotides: TGTGCCAGCAGTTCTCGGGACAGTTACAATGAGCAGTTCCTC. Its protein product is CASSSRDSYNEQFL.